Given below is one T cell receptor (beta chain) in context. Its cognate antigen is unknown. Trimming cost V 6 bases and J 1 base, with 10 bases left between them. Germline V lookup: CDR1 LNHDA, CDR2 SQIVND (reference sequence). This CDR3 is 13 amino acids long. The sample belongs to a study of cytomegalovirus exposure and HLA in healthy donors. Study findings and constraints: Analyzed later, most CMV-associated TCR beta chains appeared HLA-restricted. An analysis that was carried out later associated about 17,000 TCR beta sequences with HLA alleles at 0.05 false discovery rate. Near-uniform donor sequencing depth was presumed by presence/absence analyses.

A multiplex PCR was run with 60 Vbeta primers and 13 Jbeta primers. Using immunoSEQ multiplex PCR, the repertoire was profiled, and TCRdb retains in-frame clones only, with some absent. Among about 92,000 clones listed, approximately 81% were seen once. The sequencing sample was made of PBMCs. This chain joins TRBV19 and TRBJ2-7; D gene ambiguous. This TCR derives from a girl aged 2-10 years in good health and CMV-seropositive. CDR3 nucleotides: TGTGCCAGTAGGGCTCCAGATTCCTACGAGCAGTACTTC. Translating gives CASRAPDSYEQYF.